This T cell receptor (beta chain) stems from a study of cytomegalovirus exposure and HLA in healthy donors. The primer mix had 60 Vbeta and 13 Jbeta primers. Assay: immunoSEQ multiplex PCR; the TCRdb copy retains only in-frame clones and omits some. The sample contains about 100,000 clones, 55% to 85% of which appear only once. Findings and limits, study-wide: Indistinguishability led to the exclusion of some V segments, TRBV6-2 and TRBV6-3 included. Fewer N-insertions than the approximately 610-donor mean were reportedly shown by an Asian-associated ancestry cluster in a later analysis. The study designated some 180 TCR beta chains cytomegalovirus-associated. Rarity marked most TCR sequences, yet some public TCRs occurred in many donors.

Points on this clone: Its cognate antigen is unknown.

CDR1 and CDR2 from the germline V gene are SGHNT and YYREEE (reference sequence). CDR3 length equals 14 residues. After removal of 4 bases from V and 7 bases from J, the junction contained 10 bases not matched to a gene. The sequence was collected from a woman aged 18-29 years in good health and CMV-seropositive. V usage is TRBV5-4 and J usage is TRBJ2-7; 8 bases match TRBD1. Sequenced: PBMCs. CDR3 nucleotide sequence: TGTGCCAGCAGCAACACAGGGGGATTTCTGGAGCAGTACTTC. This sequence encodes CASSNTGGFLEQYF.